This section outlines one T cell receptor beta chain sequence together with its context. This specimen belongs to a study of T cell responses to AZD1222 COVID-19 vaccine. The method was immunoSEQ multiplex PCR; TCRdb's version includes in-frame clones alone and lacks a portion of them. This sample has about 160,000 clones; around 87% occur once, and the top ten carry more than 4%. This CDR3 comprises 16 residues. Between the trimmed V and J ends, which lost 0 bases and 5 bases, there was a span of 14 bases. Germline assignment: CDR1 SNHLY and CDR2 FYNNEI. This receptor was identified in an adult who received the AZD1222 COVID-19 vaccine. V and J are TRBV2 and TRBJ1-5; D call uncertain. Sequenced here: peripheral blood, sampled 28 days after the second AZD1222 dose. CDR3 region: CASSEAPPGEYQPQHF. The CDR3 region has the DNA TGTGCCAGCAGTGAAGCCCCCCCCGGGGAGTATCAGCCCCAGCATTTT.